The 26 T cell receptor beta chains below come from one sample, sequenced in a study of blood T cell dynamics during melanoma immunotherapy. Time point meaning: pre-treatment baseline. The assay was immunoSEQ multiplex PCR, and TCRdb's table has in-frame clones only and misses some. The sample holds 12,000 or so clones; 89% are singletons and the top ten take about 3%. Sequenced here: blood, sampled from a patient treated with checkpoint blockade. The receptors originated from a human donor with melanoma.

The chain uses TRBV9 and TRBJ2-1; D remains unclear. The CDR3 length is 14 residues. Germline loops: CDR1 SGDLS, CDR2 YYNGEE. V was shortened by 2 bases and J by 9 bases, with 15 bases between the two germline ends. This CDR3 is CASSVRVQDGEQFF. CDR3 DNA: TGTGCCAGCAGCGTCAGAGTCCAGGACGGTGAGCAGTTCTTC.

The rearrangement joins TRBV7-6 to TRBJ2-7; 8 nucleotides match TRBD1. The CDR3 is 16 residues long. Trimming removed 4 bases from V and 4 bases from J; junction bases left unmatched: 12. Germline values: CDR1 SGHVS, CDR2 FNYEAQ. CDR3 DNA sequence: TGTGCCAGCAGCTCATTAACTGGGACAGGACGTTACGAGCAGTACTTC. Its translation is CASSSLTGTGRYEQYF.

This sequence joins TRBV6-6 and TRBJ2-7, with unresolved D. Trimming cost V 0 bases and J 4 bases, with 10 bases left between them. Germline V lookup: CDR1 MNHNY, CDR2 SVGAGI (reference sequence). This CDR3 comprises 14 residues. This CDR3 reads CASSYSPDQYEQYF. The CDR3 DNA reads TGTGCCAGCAGTTACTCCCCGGACCAATACGAGCAGTACTTC.

This chain links TRBV5-5 with TRBJ1-2; D might be TRBD1 (6 bases). The CDR3 has 17 residues. Trimming took off 0 bases at V and 4 bases at J, with 19 bases between the two ends. From germline, CDR1 is SGHKS and CDR2 YYEKEE (reference sequence). The CDR3 bases are TGTGCCAGCAGCTTGGGTCTTGGCGGAGGGGGGAGCTATGGCTACACCTTC. It specifies CASSLGLGGGGSYGYTF.

This clone was picked up one time. The V gene is TRBV5-1, the J gene TRBJ2-7; 13 bases fit TRBD2. V shed 3 bases and J 1 base; nucleotides not matched to a gene: 7. The CDR3 contains 17 residues. In germline, CDR1 is SGHRS, CDR2 YFSETQ. DNA for the CDR3: TGCGCCAGCAGCTCCGGACTAGCGGGAGCGGGGTCCTACGAGCAGTACTTC. Protein sequence: CASSSGLAGAGSYEQYF.

V gene TRBV5-6 combines with J gene TRBJ1-1; no definite D call. This CDR3 is built from 16 residues. Germline V gives CDR1 SGHDT, CDR2 YYEEEE. V lost 1 base and J lost 4, with 17 bases in between. The CDR3 nucleotides read TGTGCCAGCAGCTTGTATCAAGGAGTGGGTATCACTGAAGCTTTCTTT. Amino acids: CASSLYQGVGITEAFF.

The chain employs TRBV2 and TRBJ2-7, with 9 bases that match TRBD1. From germline, CDR1 is SNHLY and CDR2 FYNNEI. The J segment lost 5 bases and the V segment lost 4 bases, leaving 0 bases of the junction unmatched. The CDR3 consists of 12 residues. The CDR3 protein is CASSGTGDEQYF. The CDR3 DNA reads as TGTGCCAGCAGTGGGACAGGGGACGAGCAGTACTTC.

The table lists this clone with a count of one. The gene calls are TRBV27 and TRBJ1-5, with D possibly TRBD1 on 6 matching bases. V lost 6 bases, J lost 9 bases, and 18 bases lay in between. CDR1 is MNHEY, CDR2 SMNVEV, per germline (reference sequence). The CDR3 covers 14 residues. The DNA of the CDR3 is TGTGCCAGCAGACCTGACAGGCGCCCGGGGCCCCAGCATTTT. Translating it yields CASRPDRRPGPQHF.

The chain recombines TRBV19 with TRBJ2-1; 12 nucleotides match TRBD2. Losses at the gene ends were 5 bases for V and 3 bases for J; bases not matched to a gene: 8. The V gene's germline CDR1 is LNHDA and CDR2 SQIVND (reference sequence). The CDR3 contains 17 residues. The CDR3 region is CASSDPGLAGHYNEQFF. The CDR3 DNA is TGTGCCAGTAGTGACCCGGGACTAGCGGGCCACTACAATGAGCAGTTCTTC.

The V call is TRBV6-1, the J call TRBJ2-5, with a weak D call TRBD1 (5 bases). The assigned J gene may be wrong: the sequence end matches TRBJ2-7 better. This CDR3 has 14 amino acids. Germline V CDR1 and CDR2: MNHNS, SASEGT. The CDR3 DNA sequence: TGTGCCAGCAGTGAAGTCGACAGCACCTACGAGCAGTACTTC. It translates to CASSEVDSTYEQYF.

The CDR3 coding sequence is TGTGCCAGCAGATTAGGGACAGTTTACAATGAGCAGTTCTTC. Its protein is CASRLGTVYNEQFF. V usage is TRBV27 and J usage is TRBJ2-1; 7 nucleotides match TRBD1. V shed 6 bases and J 4 bases; nucleotides not matched to a gene: 6. The CDR3 totals 14 residues. Germline lookup yields CDR1 MNHEY and CDR2 SMNVEV (reference sequence).

This clone is labeled large. The chain carries TRBV7-9 and TRBJ1-3, with D possibly TRBD1 on 6 matching bases. V lost 7 bases to trimming and J lost 0 bases, with 19 bases between them. The CDR3 has 17 residues. Germline assignment: CDR1 SEHNR and CDR2 FQNEAQ (reference sequence). CDR3 coding DNA: TGTGCCAGCATCAAAAAGACAGGCCCCTACTCTGGAAACACCATATATTTT. Protein product: CASIKKTGPYSGNTIYF. Based on the CDR3 plus reference TRBV7-9 and TRBJ1-3, the full variable domain is DTGVSQNPRHKITKRGQNVTFRCDPISEHNRLYWYRQTLGQGPEFLTYFQNEAQLEKSRLLSDRFSAERPKGSFSTLEIQRTEQGDSAMYLCASIKKTGPYSGNTIYFGEGSWLTVV.

The CDR3 bases are TGTGCCAGCAGTCTACTAGCGGGAGGGCGGGATACGCAGTATTTT. This gives the protein CASSLLAGGRDTQYF. V gene TRBV6-5 combines with J gene TRBJ2-3; 13 bases align to TRBD2. After removal of 5 bases from V and 6 bases from J, the junction contained 5 bases not matched to a gene. CDR1 is MNHEY and CDR2 is SVGAGI in the germline V gene. The CDR3 contains 15 residues.

This chain connects TRBV10-1 to TRBJ1-1; 9 bases align to TRBD1. This CDR3 is 16 amino acids long. Germline assignment: CDR1 WNHNN and CDR2 SYGVQD (reference sequence). V shed 6 bases, J shed 1 base, and the junction held 9 bases outside the gene matches. CDR3 protein: CASSPNRDRENTEAFF. The CDR3 DNA reads as TGCGCCAGCAGCCCGAACCGGGACAGGGAGAACACTGAAGCTTTCTTT.

This clone was detected a few times. One end of the junction fails to match germline, which may point to a read error. The CDR3 reads CARLGSYNEQFF. Here the CDR3 DNA reads TGCGCCCGACTAGGATCCTACAATGAGCAGTTCTTC. The chain has TRBV30 and TRBJ2-1; the D gene is possibly TRBD2 (6 bases). From germline, CDR1 is GTSNPN and CDR2 SVGIG (reference sequence). CDR3 size: 12 residues.

The chain joins TRBV4-1 to TRBJ1-1; no clear D. Per germline, CDR1 MGHRA and CDR2 YSYEKL. This CDR3 is built from 16 residues. V was cut by 1 base and J by 7 bases, with 19 bases left in between. DNA for the CDR3: TGCGCCAGCAGCCAAGTGTCCAGCGGACCTAAATTTGAAGCTTTCTTT. Protein sequence: CASSQVSSGPKFEAFF.

On this clone: One junction end disagrees with the germline gene, perhaps due to a read error. The chain recombines TRBV30 with TRBJ1-6; a weak D match, TRBD1 (6 bases). The CDR3 has 13 residues. The germline CDR1 and CDR2 sequences are GTSNPN and SVGIG (reference sequence). The DNA of the CDR3 is TGTGCCTGGAGTGTTAGGGGGAATTCACCCCCCCACTTT. Amino acid sequence: CAWSVRGNSPPHF.

V and J are TRBV19 and TRBJ2-7, with unresolved D. This CDR3 is 13 amino acids long. The V end was cut by 6 bases, the J end by 3 bases, with 12 bases between. Germline CDR1 reads LNHDA; CDR2 reads SQIVND (reference sequence). The CDR3 loop reads CASSSEGLYEQYF. CDR3 in DNA: TGTGCCAGTAGCTCCGAAGGCCTCTACGAGCAGTACTTC.

This clone was seen a single time. The J gene is TRBJ2-5, the V gene TRBV5-8; 7 bases map to TRBD2. With V trimmed by 4 bases and J by 1 base, 13 bases remained unmatched. CDR3 length equals 17 residues. Germline V lookup: CDR1 SGHTS, CDR2 YDEGEE. For the CDR3, the DNA is TGTGCCAGCAGCAAAATCGGGAGGTGGGGACCCCAAGAGACCCAGTACTTC. Protein product: CASSKIGRWGPQETQYF.

The chain combines TRBV19 with TRBJ2-1, with D possibly TRBD1 on 6 matching bases. The V and J ends lost 7 bases and 5 bases respectively, with 15 bases between them. CDR1 is LNHDA, CDR2 SQIVND, per germline (reference sequence). This CDR3 is 14 amino acids long. CDR3 protein: CASTFWQGHNEQFF. CDR3 nucleotides: TGTGCCAGTACCTTCTGGCAGGGGCACAATGAGCAGTTCTTC.

This sequence joins TRBV7-2 and TRBJ2-5; 11 nucleotides agree with TRBD2. The trim removed 5 bases at V and 5 bases at J, leaving 10 bases unmatched. Germline CDR1 reads SGHTA; CDR2 reads FQGNSA. This CDR3 region has 16 residues. CDR3: CASSPGGLAEGETQYF. For the CDR3, the DNA is TGTGCCAGCAGCCCGGGGGGACTAGCGGAAGGGGAGACCCAGTACTTC. The entire variable domain, with the rest obtained from reference TRBV7-2 and TRBJ2-5, is as follows: GAGVSQSPSNKVTEKGKDVELRCDPISGHTALYWYRQSLGQGLEFLIYFQGNSAPDKSGLPSDRFSAERTGGSVSTLTIQRTQQEDSAVYLCASSPGGLAEGETQYFGPGTRLLVL.

This chain links TRBV21-1 with TRBJ1-2; TRBD1 is the table's D call and was not checked against the DNA. TRBV21-1 counts as a pseudogene. The CDR3 loop spans 16 amino acids. As DNA, the CDR3 is TGTGCCAGCAGCACGAGGGACAGGGGTTGGAGCTATGGCTACACCTTC. Translation: CASSTRDRGWSYGYTF.

This clone has just a few counts. The genes are TRBV29-1 and TRBJ1-1; D remains unclear. The ends were cut back, 3 bases at V and 5 bases at J, with 10 bases in the middle. This CDR3 has 12 residues. CDR1 and CDR2 from the germline V gene are SQVTM and ANQGSEA. The CDR3 protein is CSVEFVGTEAFF. The CDR3, as DNA: TGCAGCGTTGAGTTTGTCGGAACTGAAGCTTTCTTT.

The J gene is TRBJ2-5, the V gene TRBV2; TRBD2 aligns across 11 bases. CDR3 length: 15 residues. The germline V gene encodes CDR1 SNHLY and CDR2 FYNNEI. V shed 6 bases, J shed 1 base, and the junction held 4 bases outside the gene matches. CDR3 loop: CASRRGLAVQETQYF. CDR3 bases: TGTGCCAGCAGAAGGGGACTAGCGGTCCAAGAGACCCAGTACTTC.

The table lists this clone with a count of one. The genes are TRBV4-3 and TRBJ1-1; D remains ambiguous. Germline V gene sequence: CDR1 LGHNA, CDR2 YSLEER. This CDR3 is 14 amino acids long. Trimming left V 1 base short and J 0 bases short, with 6 bases between. CDR3 amino acids: CASSQVTLNTEAFF. The CDR3 DNA follows: TGCGCCAGCAGCCAAGTGACGCTGAACACTGAAGCTTTCTTT.

The chain employs TRBV2 and TRBJ2-5; TRBD1 matches at 11 bases. There are 15 residues in the CDR3. V lost 7 bases and J lost 0; bases outside the gene matches: 4. Germline CDR1 is SNHLY and CDR2 is FYNNEI. The CDR3 DNA sequence: TGTGCCAGCACCGGACAGGGGGCGCACCAAGAGACCCAGTACTTC. Its translation is CASTGQGAHQETQYF.